This T cell receptor (beta chain) was identified in a study of regulatory T cells in long-lasting Graves disease. General study findings and limits: TCR diversity in persistent Graves' patients was below that of newly diagnosed ones.

Time point in this sample: newly diagnosed GD, antithyroid drugs for less than 3 months. The TCR library was prepared using RNA isolated from PBMCs. According to the study, TCR beta libraries were built with iRepertoire HTBI primers and CDR3-region Arm-PCR. TCRdb processed the multiplex PCR reads anew with MiXCR; each CDR3 protein has one entry. The sample gives some 560,000 distinct CDR3 sequences, around 15% of which show up once; around 25% is in the top ten. In the case of this clonotype: Its matching antigen is unknown.

Germline lookup yields CDR1 MGHRA and CDR2 YSYEKL. Trimming pared 1 base from V and 11 bases from J, leaving 23 bases between. The CDR3 sequence is 16 residues long. These data also formed part of another study, on T cells in Graves' hyperthyroidism and ophthalmopathy. Per that study: The primer set for the first-round RT-PCR of the TCR CDR3 was HTBI.

The input for sequencing was peripheral blood mononuclear cells (PBMCs), taken at new diagnosis, from a patient treated with antithyroid drugs. The receptor comes from a woman between 40 and 65 years old with Graves disease. V usage is TRBV4-1 and J usage is TRBJ1-1, with D maybe TRBD1 (5 bases). The CDR3 here is CASSQGGGRSASYAFF. CDR3 sequence (DNA): TGCGCCAGCAGCCAAGGGGGGGGTCGCAGTGCAAGCTACGCTTTCTTT.